This TCR beta chain was sequenced for a study of identical twins. The CDR3 is 14 residues long. Trimming took 0 bases from V and 2 from J, leaving 8 bases between them. Germline CDR1 is SGHVS and CDR2 is FNYEAQ. Comments on this clonotype: Its antigen is unknown.

Whole-study results and caveats: Insertions were reduced in abundant cord blood beta clonotypes but not in memory repertoires.

A single record per CDR3 protein comes from TCRdb applying MiXCR to the 5' RACE reads. The repertoire consists of about 720,000 distinct CDR3 sequences, with about 18% occurring once and the leading ten covering under 15%. This sample also appeared in a second study, on T cells expressing NK-cell markers. That work contributes: Out of eight donors sequenced, seven tested HCMV-seropositive and the remaining one seronegative. The same clonotypes also predominated in the CD3+CD56-NKG2C+ fraction of a handful of donors.

Specimen: PBMCs. The source is a woman under 30 in good health. This sequence joins TRBV7-6 and TRBJ2-7; D ambiguous. DNA of the CDR3: TGTGCCAGCAGCTTAGCTGGCAGAGCCTACGAGCAGTACTTC. As protein: CASSLAGRAYEQYF.